One sample yielded the 18 T cell receptor beta chains listed below, sequenced in a study of blood T cell repertoires in COVID-19. Data came from immunoSEQ multiplex PCR; TCRdb stores just in-frame clones and leaves some out. The repertoire holds about 34,000 clones, over 90% seen once, with 4% to 6.5% in the top ten. Sequencing was carried out using peripheral blood. All receptors come from a human donor in a cohort sampled during active COVID-19.

The V call is TRBV3-1 (or the pseudogene TRBV3-2), the J call TRBJ1-2; D is unclear. Looked up from germline, CDR1 is LGHDT and CDR2 is YNNKEL (reference sequence). Trimming pared 2 bases from V and 7 bases from J, leaving 11 bases between. CDR3 length: 13 residues. The chain's CDR3 is CASSQFTVAGYTF. The CDR3 coding sequence is TGTGCCAGCAGCCAATTCACAGTCGCTGGCTACACCTTC.

The V call is TRBV6-5, the J call TRBJ1-2, with TRBD1 matching over 8 bases. The CDR3 has 13 amino acids. V lost 6 bases to trimming and J lost 4 bases; unmatched junction nucleotides: 4. Germline-derived CDR1 and CDR2 are MNHEY and SVGAGI. In DNA, the CDR3 is TGTGCCAGCAGGGACAGGGAGGGCTATGGCTACACCTTC. It specifies CASRDREGYGYTF.

The CDR3: CASTPDRTYGYTF. The CDR3 DNA sequence: TGTGCCAGCACCCCGGACAGGACCTATGGCTACACCTTC. The genes are TRBV6-5 and TRBJ1-2; the match to TRBD1 covers 7 bases. Germline V gene sequence: CDR1 MNHEY, CDR2 SVGAGI. This CDR3 is 13 amino acids long. V dropped 7 bases and J dropped 4; count of bases not matched to a gene: 6.

This chain connects TRBV7-9 to TRBJ2-6, with TRBD2 as a possible D gene (5 bases). This CDR3 comprises 16 residues. Per the germline V gene, CDR1 is SEHNR and CDR2 is FQNEAQ (reference sequence). The V end lost 5 bases, the J end lost 3 bases, and 14 bases lay between the germline ends. The CDR3 bases are TGTGCCAGCAGCCCCGGGCGGGTTGTTGGGGCCAACGTCCTGACTTTC. Residues: CASSPGRVVGANVLTF.

The chain has TRBV29-1 and TRBJ2-1, with TRBD2 as a possible D gene (6 bases). The V gene's germline CDR1 is SQVTM and CDR2 ANQGSEA. Trimming took 8 bases from V and 3 from J, leaving 14 bases between them. The CDR3 is made up of 13 amino acids. For the CDR3, the DNA is TGCAGCTATAGCGGAGAGAACTACAATGAGCAGTTCTTC. It encodes CSYSGENYNEQFF.

The chain carries TRBV14 and TRBJ1-3, with D possibly matching TRBD1 (6 bases). CDR1 is SGHDN and CDR2 is FVKESK in the germline V gene. The CDR3 contains 14 residues. The V gene lost 4 bases and the J gene lost 2 bases, with 9 bases spanning the gap. The DNA of the CDR3 is TGTGCCAGCAGCCGGGGGCGGGCTGGAAACACCATATATTTT. This sequence encodes CASSRGRAGNTIYF. Using reference TRBV14 and TRBJ1-3 for the parts outside the CDR3, the full variable domain is EAGVTQFPSHSVIEKGQTVTLRCDPISGHDNLYWYRRVMGKEIKFLLHFVKESKQDESGMPNNRFLAERTGGTYSTLKVQPAELEDSGVYFCASSRGRAGNTIYFGEGSWLTVV.

V is TRBV18 and J is TRBJ2-5; the match to TRBD1 covers 9 bases. Trimming cost V 3 bases and J 4 bases; bases outside gene matches: 3. Germline-derived CDR1 and CDR2 are KGHSH and LQKENI. This CDR3 contains 14 residues. Written as DNA, the CDR3 is TGTGCCAGCTCACCGGGGACAGGGCTAGAGACCCAGTACTTC. It yields the protein CASSPGTGLETQYF.

CDR3 region: CASRGFQGATNEKLFF. As DNA, the CDR3 is TGTGCCAGCAGAGGGTTCCAGGGTGCAACTAATGAAAAACTGTTTTTT. The chain couples TRBV2 to TRBJ1-4; D might be TRBD1 (5 bases). Germline-derived CDR1 and CDR2 are SNHLY and FYNNEI. With 6 bases removed from V and 0 bases from J, the gap between germline ends came to 14 bases. The CDR3 is 16 residues long.

The chain joins TRBV24-1 to TRBJ1-4; tentative D call: TRBD1 (5 bases). CDR1 is KGHDR, CDR2 SFDVKD, per germline. V was pared by 6 bases and J by 4 bases, with 14 bases between. The CDR3 length is 15 residues. In DNA form, the CDR3 reads TGTGCCACCAGTCGATCGGGGGATGGTAATGAAAAACTGTTTTTT. Residues: CATSRSGDGNEKLFF.

This clone was counted once. The junction departs from the called germline gene at one end, perhaps through a read error. CDR3 nucleotides: TGTGCTAGCAGCTTAGGCAGTAGCGGGAGGGTAACGGATACGCAGTATTTT. Protein product: CASSLGSSGRVTDTQYF. This chain joins TRBV7-7 and TRBJ2-3, with 11 bases that match TRBD2. CDR1 and CDR2 (germline): SSHAT, FNYEAQ (reference sequence). The CDR3 covers 17 residues.

The chain employs TRBV28 and TRBJ2-1, with 7 bases matching TRBD1. The CDR3 loop spans 16 amino acids. V was clipped by 5 bases and J by 3 bases; unmatched bases: 10. The germline V gene encodes CDR1 MDHEN and CDR2 SYDVKM. CDR3 sequence (DNA): TGTGCCAGCAGTAAAACAGGGGTAGAGGGCTACAATGAGCAGTTCTTC. Protein: CASSKTGVEGYNEQFF.

This clone showed up just a few times. The rearrangement links TRBV18 to TRBJ2-2; a possible D gene is TRBD1 (6 bases). The ends were cut back, 3 bases at V and 7 bases at J, with 18 bases in the middle. The CDR3 contains 16 residues. The germline gives CDR1 KGHSH, CDR2 LQKENI. The CDR3 nucleotides are TGTGCCAGCTCACCTACCATGGCAGGGGCGAGCGGGGAGCTGTTTTTT. Protein sequence: CASSPTMAGASGELFF.

The chain joins TRBV7-8 to TRBJ1-1; 7 bases align to TRBD1. CDR1 and CDR2 from the germline V gene are SGHVS and FQNEAQ. CDR3 length equals 16 residues. V shed 0 bases, J shed 0 bases, and the junction held 4 bases outside the gene matches. CDR3 in amino acids: CASSLAGGLMNTEAFF. DNA for the CDR3: TGTGCCAGCAGCTTAGCAGGGGGCCTAATGAACACTGAAGCTTTCTTT.

V usage is TRBV6-5 and J usage is TRBJ2-1; 7 bases map to TRBD1. The V and J ends lost 6 bases and 8 bases, in that order; junction bases with no gene match: 7. CDR3 length: 13 amino acids. The germline V gene encodes CDR1 MNHEY and CDR2 SVGAGI. The DNA of the CDR3 is TGTGCCAGCAGGCAGGGGGTCGTCGATGAGCAGTTCTTC. Residues: CASRQGVVDEQFF.

CDR3 DNA sequence: TGTGCCAGCAGCCCCACGGGGGGGGCCCAGACTGAAGCTTTCTTT. Translating gives CASSPTGGAQTEAFF. V gene TRBV3-1 (or the pseudogene TRBV3-2) combines with J gene TRBJ1-1; possibly TRBD1 for D (6 bases). The V end was cut by 4 bases, the J end by 5 bases, with 17 bases between. This CDR3 has 15 residues. Germline loops: CDR1 LGHDT, CDR2 YNNKEL (reference sequence).

The chain links TRBV7-2 to TRBJ2-7, with D possibly matching TRBD2 (6 bases). From germline, CDR1 is SGHTA and CDR2 FQGNSA. The CDR3 runs to 14 residues. The V end lost 6 bases, the J end lost 7 bases, and 19 bases lay between the germline ends. The CDR3 protein is CASSSLLATIEQYF. CDR3 DNA: TGTGCCAGCAGTTCCCTACTAGCTACGATTGAGCAGTACTTC.

This clone was found a few times. This chain links TRBV7-9 with TRBJ2-7; TRBD1 aligns across 8 bases. Germline values: CDR1 SEHNR, CDR2 FQNEAQ (reference sequence). The CDR3 totals 15 residues. J lost 3 bases, V lost 5 bases, and 9 bases had no gene match. The CDR3 DNA follows: TGTGCCAGCAGCCCCATCCGGGACAGGATCTACGAGCAGTACTTC. Translating it yields CASSPIRDRIYEQYF.

The chain carries TRBV20-1 and TRBJ1-2; TRBD1 is a possible D gene (5 bases). The CDR3 has 11 residues. V lost 6 bases and J 5 bases, leaving 10 bases between the germline ends. The germline V gene encodes CDR1 DFQATT and CDR2 SNEGSKA (reference sequence). The CDR3 DNA reads TGCAGTGCAAAGTCAGGGTATGGCTACACCTTC. Residues: CSAKSGYGYTF.